These 20 T cell receptor beta chains originate from one sample sequenced in a study of T cell repertoires and HLA-DP antigens. Their antigen targets remain unknown. Here immunoSEQ multiplex PCR was the method, and the copy in TCRdb shows in-frame clones only, minus some. The sample holds fewer than 75,000 clones, about four fifths seen once. The source material was CD4+ T cells from PBMCs. The source of these receptors is a man aged 60 to 75 in good health and CMV-seronegative.

The chain links TRBV5-1 to TRBJ2-2, with 9 bases that match TRBD2. Germline trimming cut 0 bases from V and 4 bases from J; bases unmatched to any gene: 1. CDR3 length: 15 residues. CDR1 and CDR2 (germline): SGHRS, YFSETQ. The CDR3 coding sequence is TGCGCCAGCAGCTTGGGCGGGAGGGCCACCGGGGAGCTGTTTTTT. Protein sequence: CASSLGGRATGELFF. The full variable domain, in which reference TRBV5-1 and TRBJ2-2 provide the parts outside the CDR3, is KAGVTQTPRYLIKTRGQQVTLSCSPISGHRSVSWYQQTPGQGLQFLFEYFSETQRNKGNFPGRFSGRQFSNSRSEMNVSTLELGDSALYLCASSLGGRATGELFFGEGSRLTVL.

The J gene is TRBJ2-3, the V gene TRBV4-1, with 8 bases that match TRBD1. Looked up from germline, CDR1 is MGHRA and CDR2 is YSYEKL. Trimming took 4 bases from V and 3 from J; bases not matched to a gene: 6. CDR3 length: 15 amino acids. The CDR3 nucleotides are TGCGCCAGCAGCCCCCGACAGGGGAGGACAGATACGCAGTATTTT. As protein: CASSPRQGRTDTQYF.

V is TRBV19 and J is TRBJ2-6; 13 nucleotides agree with TRBD2. The CDR3 has 18 amino acids. Germline V gives CDR1 LNHDA, CDR2 SQIVND (reference sequence). V was pared by 5 bases and J by 0 bases, with 4 bases of the junction left unmatched. CDR3 sequence reads: CASSPGLAGNSGANVLTF. In DNA, the CDR3 is TGTGCCAGTAGTCCGGGACTAGCGGGAAACTCTGGGGCCAACGTCCTGACTTTC.

The chain couples TRBV10-3 to TRBJ1-6; D gene unclear. From germline, CDR1 is ENHRY and CDR2 SYGVKD. Trimming took 4 bases from V and 7 from J, leaving 8 bases between them. The CDR3 spans 13 residues. The CDR3 reads CAISAGGNSPLHF. In DNA form, the CDR3 reads TGTGCCATCAGTGCGGGAGGGAATTCACCCCTCCACTTT.

The chain has TRBV7-2 and TRBJ1-6, with no clear D. This CDR3 spans 15 amino acids. V was cut by 5 bases and J by 4 bases, with 12 bases left in between. Germline V gene sequence: CDR1 SGHTA, CDR2 FQGNSA. The CDR3, as DNA: TGTGCCAGCAGCCGAACAAGCTCGTATAATTCACCCCTCCACTTT. Translated: CASSRTSSYNSPLHF. Looking up the rest from reference TRBV7-2 and TRBJ1-6 gives the full variable domain: GAGVSQSPSNKVTEKGKDVELRCDPISGHTALYWYRQSLGQGLEFLIYFQGNSAPDKSGLPSDRFSAERTGGSVSTLTIQRTQQEDSAVYLCASSRTSSYNSPLHFGNGTRLTVT.

J is TRBJ1-1 and V is TRBV7-9; 11 bases agree with TRBD1. CDR3 size: 16 residues. Germline values: CDR1 SEHNR, CDR2 FQNEAQ (reference sequence). With V trimmed by 0 bases and J by 7 bases, 7 bases remained unmatched. The CDR3 coding sequence is TGTGCCAGCAGCTTAGCCCTCGGACAGGGGGCTAATGAAGCTTTCTTT. Its translation is CASSLALGQGANEAFF.

The rearrangement uses TRBV6-6 and TRBJ1-5; D unresolved. The CDR3 consists of 13 residues. Trimming removed 2 bases from V and 7 bases from J, with 9 bases in between. Per the germline V gene, CDR1 is MNHNY and CDR2 is SVGAGI (reference sequence). The CDR3 here is CASSYPVGQPQHF. CDR3 DNA: TGTGCCAGCAGTTACCCAGTTGGCCAGCCCCAGCATTTT.

This clone has only one observation. The chain uses TRBV7-9 and TRBJ1-5, with 7 bases that match TRBD1. The germline CDR1 and CDR2 sequences are SEHNR and FQNEAQ (reference sequence). This CDR3 region has 14 residues. Germline trimming cut 6 bases from V and 3 bases from J; bases unmatched to any gene: 5. CDR3 bases: TGTGCCAGCAGTGACAGGGCCGACAATCAGCCCCAGCATTTT. The encoded protein is CASSDRADNQPQHF.

The V gene is TRBV7-6, the J gene TRBJ2-1; tentatively, D is TRBD2 (5 bases). This CDR3 comprises 14 residues. Trimming took 3 bases from V and 3 from J, leaving 9 bases between them. Germline lookup yields CDR1 SGHVS and CDR2 FNYEAQ. The CDR3 loop is CASSFRADYNEQFF. The CDR3 DNA reads as TGTGCCAGCAGCTTTAGAGCGGACTACAATGAGCAGTTCTTC.

This clone was found a few times. The chain is built from TRBV7-2 and TRBJ1-1, with a tentative D call TRBD1 (6 bases). CDR3 length equals 15 residues. From germline, CDR1 is SGHTA and CDR2 FQGNSA. With 2 bases removed from V and 1 base from J, the gap between germline ends came to 11 bases. CDR3 region: CASSLYARGNTEAFF. CDR3 DNA: TGTGCCAGCAGCTTATATGCCAGGGGGAACACTGAAGCTTTCTTT.

This chain connects TRBV16 to TRBJ1-1; D might be TRBD1 (5 bases). This CDR3 contains 15 residues. The V end lost 0 bases, the J end lost 3 bases, and 11 bases lay between the germline ends. The germline CDR1 and CDR2 sequences are KGHSY and FQNENV. The CDR3 DNA sequence: TGTGCCAGCAGCCAATCTTTTGGGGGTTACACTGAAGCTTTCTTT. This gives the protein CASSQSFGGYTEAFF.

This sequence joins TRBV19 and TRBJ1-1, with TRBD1 matching over 7 bases. Trimming at V came to 3 bases and at J to 3 bases, leaving 1 base not matched to a gene. CDR3 size: 13 residues. Germline values: CDR1 LNHDA, CDR2 SQIVND (reference sequence). As DNA, the CDR3 is TGTGCCAGTAGTATCGACAGGGACACTGAAGCTTTCTTT. Its translation: CASSIDRDTEAFF.

V is TRBV7-7 and J is TRBJ2-1, with 7 bases lining up with TRBD1. Per germline, CDR1 SSHAT and CDR2 FNYEAQ (reference sequence). The CDR3 is 14 amino acids. J was trimmed by 4 bases and V by 5 bases; bases with no gene match: 5. CDR3 sequence (DNA): TGTGCCAGCAGCCCCCGGGACAGTTACAATGAGCAGTTCTTC. As protein: CASSPRDSYNEQFF.

CDR3 residues: CASRTGSQPQHF. CDR3 DNA sequence: TGTGCCAGCCGGACAGGCTCTCAGCCCCAGCATTTT. This chain links TRBV28 with TRBJ1-5; 7 bases fit TRBD1. The CDR3 loop spans 12 amino acids. V lost 8 bases and J lost 6; bases outside the gene matches: 4. Germline V gene data show CDR1 as MDHEN and CDR2 as SYDVKM.

The V and J genes are TRBV6-4 and TRBJ1-1; 7 bases line up with TRBD1. Per the germline V gene, CDR1 is MRHNA and CDR2 is SNTAGT. After removal of 5 bases from V and 0 bases from J, the junction contained 9 bases not matched to a gene. There are 16 residues in the CDR3. The CDR3 reads CASSPRAGGVNTEAFF. Written as DNA, the CDR3 is TGTGCCAGCAGTCCCAGGGCAGGGGGAGTGAACACTGAAGCTTTCTTT.

The chain is built from TRBV19 and TRBJ1-4; possible D gene TRBD1, 5 bases. Germline V gives CDR1 LNHDA, CDR2 SQIVND (reference sequence). V gave up 7 bases and J gave up 3 bases, with 15 bases separating them. The length of the CDR3 is 15 residues. The CDR3 loop reads CASTRPGQPNEKLFF. In nucleotides, the CDR3 is TGTGCCAGTACCAGACCGGGGCAGCCTAATGAAAAACTGTTTTTT.

This chain joins TRBV11-2 and TRBJ2-2, with D possibly matching TRBD1 (6 bases). The germline gives CDR1 SGHAT, CDR2 FQNNGV. V shed 7 bases and J shed 3 bases, with 15 bases lying between them. The CDR3 spans 15 residues. CDR3 loop: CASTLDRPDTGELFF. The DNA for the CDR3 is TGTGCCAGCACCCTCGACAGGCCCGACACCGGGGAGCTGTTTTTT.

The chain has TRBV27 and TRBJ2-3, with D possibly matching TRBD1 (5 bases). Germline assignment: CDR1 MNHEY and CDR2 SMNVEV (reference sequence). This CDR3 spans 13 amino acids. The V gene lost 5 bases and the J gene lost 5 bases, with 11 bases spanning the gap. CDR3 residues: CASSNGAKDTQYF. The CDR3 DNA sequence: TGTGCCAGCAGTAATGGGGCCAAAGATACGCAGTATTTT.

This chain uses TRBV6-5 with TRBJ2-1; 8 bases match TRBD1. This CDR3 contains 15 residues. Per germline, CDR1 MNHEY and CDR2 SVGAGI. Trimming at V came to 6 bases and at J to 2 bases, leaving 6 bases not matched to a gene. CDR3 protein: CASSKSGGAYNEQFF. CDR3 sequence (DNA): TGTGCCAGCAGCAAATCAGGGGGCGCCTACAATGAGCAGTTCTTC.

This clone was detected only once. V usage is TRBV19 and J usage is TRBJ2-2; 7 bases fit TRBD2. The CDR3 covers 14 residues. Germline V CDR1 and CDR2: LNHDA, SQIVND (reference sequence). V was pared by 4 bases and J by 5 bases, with 4 bases of the junction left unmatched. CDR3 bases: TGTGCCAGTAGTAACTCACTAGCGACCGGGGAGCTGTTTTTT. Encoded protein: CASSNSLATGELFF.